The present T cell receptor beta chain was sequenced within a study of T-cell reconstitution after alpha-beta-depleted transplantation in children. The authors prepared the TCRbeta library with unique molecular identifiers. Each CDR3 protein is one row after TCRdb ran MiXCR on the PCR reads. The table lists more than 400,000 distinct CDR3 sequences, about an eighth of them singletons. Germline CDR1 is LGHNA and CDR2 is YSLEER. The CDR3 is made up of 15 amino acids. V was shortened by 2 bases and J by 2 bases, with 10 bases between the two germline ends. The chain joins TRBV4-3 to TRBJ1-3; the D is unclear. The source of this sequence is a female patient between 2 and 10 years old who had a stem cell transplant for aplastic anemia, so the T cells may come from the graft donor. Sequences were derived from PBMCs, mostly from graft donor cells, sampled 180 days after TCRalphabeta/CD19-depleted stem cell transplant. The CDR3 DNA sequence: TGCGCCAGCAGCCAACTGGGGATTCCTGGAAACACCATATATTTT. Translating it yields CASSQLGIPGNTIYF.